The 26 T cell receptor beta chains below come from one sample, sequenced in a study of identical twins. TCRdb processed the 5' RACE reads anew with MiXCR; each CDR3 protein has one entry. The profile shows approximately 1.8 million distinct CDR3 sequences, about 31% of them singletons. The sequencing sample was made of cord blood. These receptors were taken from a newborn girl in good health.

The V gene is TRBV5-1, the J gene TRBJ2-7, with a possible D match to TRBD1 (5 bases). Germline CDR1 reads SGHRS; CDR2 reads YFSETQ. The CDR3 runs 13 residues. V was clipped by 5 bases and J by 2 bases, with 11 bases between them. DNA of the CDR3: TGCGCCAGCAGGGGCGACAGTCCCTACGAGCAGTACTTC. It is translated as CASRGDSPYEQYF.

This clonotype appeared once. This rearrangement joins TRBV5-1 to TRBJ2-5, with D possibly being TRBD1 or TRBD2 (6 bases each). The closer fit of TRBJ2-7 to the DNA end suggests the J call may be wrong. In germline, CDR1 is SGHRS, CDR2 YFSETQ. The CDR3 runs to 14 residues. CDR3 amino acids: CASSLLGGVLEQYF. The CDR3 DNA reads TGCGCCAGCAGCTTACTGGGGGGCGTACTCGAGCAGTACTTC.

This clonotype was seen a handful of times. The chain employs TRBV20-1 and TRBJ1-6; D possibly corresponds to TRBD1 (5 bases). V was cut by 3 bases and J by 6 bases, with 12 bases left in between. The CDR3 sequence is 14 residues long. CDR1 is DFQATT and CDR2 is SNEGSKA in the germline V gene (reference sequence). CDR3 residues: CSARVAGTNSPLHF. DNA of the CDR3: TGCAGTGCTAGGGTTGCAGGGACTAATTCACCCCTCCACTTT.

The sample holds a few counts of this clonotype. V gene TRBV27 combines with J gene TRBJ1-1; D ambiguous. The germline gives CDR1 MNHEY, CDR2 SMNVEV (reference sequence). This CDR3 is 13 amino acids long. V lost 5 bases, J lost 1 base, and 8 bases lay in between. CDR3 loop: CASSPRWNTEAFF. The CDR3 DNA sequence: TGTGCCAGCAGTCCGAGGTGGAACACTGAAGCTTTCTTT.

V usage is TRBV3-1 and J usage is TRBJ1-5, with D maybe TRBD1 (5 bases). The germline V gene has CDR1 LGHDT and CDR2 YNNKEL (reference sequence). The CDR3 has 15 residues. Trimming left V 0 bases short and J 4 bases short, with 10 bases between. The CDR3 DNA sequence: TGTGCCAGCAGCCAAGATCTTGGGGGGAATCAGCCCCAGCATTTT. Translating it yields CASSQDLGGNQPQHF.

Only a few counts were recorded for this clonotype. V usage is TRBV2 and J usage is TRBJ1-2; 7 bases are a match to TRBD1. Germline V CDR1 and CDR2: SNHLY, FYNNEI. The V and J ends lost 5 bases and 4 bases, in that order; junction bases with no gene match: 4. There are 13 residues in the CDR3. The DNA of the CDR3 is TGTGCCAGCAGTACAGGGGAATTCTATGGCTACACCTTC. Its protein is CASSTGEFYGYTF.

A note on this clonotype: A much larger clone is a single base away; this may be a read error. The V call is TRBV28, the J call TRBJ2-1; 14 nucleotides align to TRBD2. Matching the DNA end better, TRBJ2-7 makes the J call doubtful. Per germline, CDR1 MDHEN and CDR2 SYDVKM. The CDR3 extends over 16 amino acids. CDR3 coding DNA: TGTGCCAGCAGTTTACCGGGACTAGCGGGAGTCAATGAGCAGTACTTC. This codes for CASSLPGLAGVNEQYF.

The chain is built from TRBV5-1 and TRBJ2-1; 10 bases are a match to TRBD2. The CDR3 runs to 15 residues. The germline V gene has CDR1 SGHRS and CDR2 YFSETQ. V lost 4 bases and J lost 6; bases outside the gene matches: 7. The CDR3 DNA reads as TGCGCCAGCAGCCCGGGACTAGCGCTTAGCAATGAGCAGTTCTTC. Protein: CASSPGLALSNEQFF.

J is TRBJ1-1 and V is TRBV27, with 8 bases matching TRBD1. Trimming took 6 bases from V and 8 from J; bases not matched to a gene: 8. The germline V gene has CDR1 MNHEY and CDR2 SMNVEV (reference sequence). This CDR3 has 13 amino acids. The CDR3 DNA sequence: TGTGCCAGCAGCACCTTCCGGGACAGGGAAGCTTTCTTT. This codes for CASSTFRDREAFF.

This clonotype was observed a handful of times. CDR3 amino acids: CASSSSQGHSNQPQHF. DNA for the CDR3: TGTGCCAGCAGTTCCTCACAGGGGCATAGCAATCAGCCCCAGCATTTT. J is TRBJ1-5 and V is TRBV6-6; TRBD1 matches 7 bases. The junction had 6 bases not matched to a gene; V was cut back by 4 bases and J by 0 bases. Germline CDR1 MNHNY, CDR2 SVGAGI (reference sequence). The CDR3 length is 16 residues.

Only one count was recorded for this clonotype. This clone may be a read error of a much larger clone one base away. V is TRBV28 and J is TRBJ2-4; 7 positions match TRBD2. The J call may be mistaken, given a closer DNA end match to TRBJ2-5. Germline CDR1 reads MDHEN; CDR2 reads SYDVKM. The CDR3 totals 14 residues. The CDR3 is CASSFASGSGTQYF. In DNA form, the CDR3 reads TGTGCCAGCAGTTTTGCTAGCGGTTCTGGGACCCAGTACTTC.

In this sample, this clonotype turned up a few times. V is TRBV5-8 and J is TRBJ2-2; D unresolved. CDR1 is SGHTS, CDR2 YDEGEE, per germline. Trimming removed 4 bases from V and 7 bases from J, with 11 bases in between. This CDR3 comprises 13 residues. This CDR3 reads CASSQIFGGELFF. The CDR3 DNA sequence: TGTGCCAGCAGCCAGATTTTTGGCGGGGAGCTGTTTTTT.

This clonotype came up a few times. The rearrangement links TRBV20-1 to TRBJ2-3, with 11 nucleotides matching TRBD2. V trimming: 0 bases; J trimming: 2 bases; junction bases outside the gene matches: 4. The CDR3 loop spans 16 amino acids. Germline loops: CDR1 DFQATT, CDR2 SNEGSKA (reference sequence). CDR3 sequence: CSAREGLAVITDTQYF. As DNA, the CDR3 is TGCAGTGCTAGAGAGGGACTAGCGGTAATCACAGATACGCAGTATTTT.

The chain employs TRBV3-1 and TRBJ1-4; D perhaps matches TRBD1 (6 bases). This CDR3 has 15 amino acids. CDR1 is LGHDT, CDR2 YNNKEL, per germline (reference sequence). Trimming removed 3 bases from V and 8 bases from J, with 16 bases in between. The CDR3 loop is CASSHVSGEGEKLFF. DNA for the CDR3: TGTGCCAGCAGCCACGTCTCAGGGGAGGGGGAAAAACTGTTTTTT.

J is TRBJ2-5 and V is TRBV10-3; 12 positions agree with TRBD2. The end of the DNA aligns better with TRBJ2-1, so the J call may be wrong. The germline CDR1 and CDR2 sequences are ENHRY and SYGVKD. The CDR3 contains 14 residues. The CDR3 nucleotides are TGTGCCATCAGGGGGACTAGCGGGCAAGAGACCCAGTTCTTC. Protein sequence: CAIRGTSGQETQFF.

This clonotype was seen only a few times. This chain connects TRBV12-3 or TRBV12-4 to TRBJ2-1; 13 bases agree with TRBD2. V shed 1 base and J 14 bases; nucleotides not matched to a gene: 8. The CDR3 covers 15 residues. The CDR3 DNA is TGTGCCAGCAGTTTAGTCGGACTAGCGGGAGAACGGGAGTTCTTC. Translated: CASSLVGLAGEREFF.

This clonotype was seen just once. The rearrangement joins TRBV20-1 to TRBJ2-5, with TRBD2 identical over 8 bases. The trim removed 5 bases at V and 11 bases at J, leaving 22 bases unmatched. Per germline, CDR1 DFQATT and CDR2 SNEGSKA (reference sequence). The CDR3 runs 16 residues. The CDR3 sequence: CSAVLAGGLTYNEQYF. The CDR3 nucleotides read TGCAGTGCTGTCCTAGCGGGCGGCCTTACCTACAATGAGCAGTACTTC.

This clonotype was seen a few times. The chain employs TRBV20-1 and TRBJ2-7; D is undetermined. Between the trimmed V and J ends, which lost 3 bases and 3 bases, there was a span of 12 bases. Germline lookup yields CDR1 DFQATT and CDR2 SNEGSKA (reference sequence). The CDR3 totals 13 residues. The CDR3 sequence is CSARTGHFYEQYF. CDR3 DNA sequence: TGCAGTGCTAGGACTGGCCACTTCTACGAGCAGTACTTC.

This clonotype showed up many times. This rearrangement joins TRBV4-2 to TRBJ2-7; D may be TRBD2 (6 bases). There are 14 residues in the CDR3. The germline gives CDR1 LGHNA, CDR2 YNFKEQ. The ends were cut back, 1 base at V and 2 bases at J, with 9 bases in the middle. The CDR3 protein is CASSQGLGTYEQYF. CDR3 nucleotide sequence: TGTGCCAGCAGCCAAGGACTAGGGACCTACGAGCAGTACTTC.

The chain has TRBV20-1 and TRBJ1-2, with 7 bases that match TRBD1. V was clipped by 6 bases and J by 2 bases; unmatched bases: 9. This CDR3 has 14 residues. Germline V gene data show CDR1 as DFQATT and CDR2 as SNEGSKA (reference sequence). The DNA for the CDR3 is TGCAGTGCCCAGGGTGGGACAGCGAACTATGGCTACACCTTC. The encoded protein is CSAQGGTANYGYTF.

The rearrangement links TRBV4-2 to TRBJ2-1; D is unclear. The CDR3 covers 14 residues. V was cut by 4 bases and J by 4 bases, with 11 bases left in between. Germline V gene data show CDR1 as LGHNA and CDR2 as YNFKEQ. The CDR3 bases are TGTGCCAGCAGCCCAGACGAGTATTACAATGAGCAGTTCTTC. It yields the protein CASSPDEYYNEQFF.

The CDR3 loop reads CSVVRQGPPYEQYF. The CDR3 region has the DNA TGCAGCGTTGTTCGGCAGGGCCCCCCCTACGAGCAGTACTTC. The chain links TRBV29-1 to TRBJ2-7; TRBD1 might be the D (5 bases). V was trimmed by 4 bases and J by 2 bases, leaving 15 bases between them. Germline-derived CDR1 and CDR2 are SQVTM and ANQGSEA. This CDR3 is 14 amino acids long.

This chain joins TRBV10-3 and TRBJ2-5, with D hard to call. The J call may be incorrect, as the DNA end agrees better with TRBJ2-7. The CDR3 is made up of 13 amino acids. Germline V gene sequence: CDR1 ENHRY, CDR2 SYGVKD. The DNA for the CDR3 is TGTGCCATCAGTGAGATCGAGAGAGGCGAGCAGTACTTC. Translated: CAISEIERGEQYF.

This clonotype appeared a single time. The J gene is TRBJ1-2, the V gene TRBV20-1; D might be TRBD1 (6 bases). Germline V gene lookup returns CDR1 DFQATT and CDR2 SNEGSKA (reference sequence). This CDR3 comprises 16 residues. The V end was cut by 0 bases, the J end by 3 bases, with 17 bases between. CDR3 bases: TGCAGTGCTAGAGATCCGGGCAGGGGCCTCCACTATGGCTACACCTTC. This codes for CSARDPGRGLHYGYTF.

This CDR3 reads CASSALRLALTGELFF. CDR3 DNA: TGTGCCAGCAGCGCCTTGAGACTAGCGTTGACCGGGGAGCTGTTTTTT. The chain recombines TRBV7-2 with TRBJ2-2; 8 nucleotides match TRBD2. Trimming at V came to 5 bases and at J to 5 bases, leaving 10 bases not matched to a gene. The germline V gene has CDR1 SGHTA and CDR2 FQGNSA. This CDR3 is 16 amino acids long.

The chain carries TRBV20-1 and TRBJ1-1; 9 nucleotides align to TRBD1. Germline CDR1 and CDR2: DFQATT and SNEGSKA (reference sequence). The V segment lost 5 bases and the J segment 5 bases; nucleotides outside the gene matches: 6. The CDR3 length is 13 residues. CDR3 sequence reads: CSAWDRARTEAFF. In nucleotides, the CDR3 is TGCAGTGCTTGGGACAGGGCGAGGACTGAAGCTTTCTTT.